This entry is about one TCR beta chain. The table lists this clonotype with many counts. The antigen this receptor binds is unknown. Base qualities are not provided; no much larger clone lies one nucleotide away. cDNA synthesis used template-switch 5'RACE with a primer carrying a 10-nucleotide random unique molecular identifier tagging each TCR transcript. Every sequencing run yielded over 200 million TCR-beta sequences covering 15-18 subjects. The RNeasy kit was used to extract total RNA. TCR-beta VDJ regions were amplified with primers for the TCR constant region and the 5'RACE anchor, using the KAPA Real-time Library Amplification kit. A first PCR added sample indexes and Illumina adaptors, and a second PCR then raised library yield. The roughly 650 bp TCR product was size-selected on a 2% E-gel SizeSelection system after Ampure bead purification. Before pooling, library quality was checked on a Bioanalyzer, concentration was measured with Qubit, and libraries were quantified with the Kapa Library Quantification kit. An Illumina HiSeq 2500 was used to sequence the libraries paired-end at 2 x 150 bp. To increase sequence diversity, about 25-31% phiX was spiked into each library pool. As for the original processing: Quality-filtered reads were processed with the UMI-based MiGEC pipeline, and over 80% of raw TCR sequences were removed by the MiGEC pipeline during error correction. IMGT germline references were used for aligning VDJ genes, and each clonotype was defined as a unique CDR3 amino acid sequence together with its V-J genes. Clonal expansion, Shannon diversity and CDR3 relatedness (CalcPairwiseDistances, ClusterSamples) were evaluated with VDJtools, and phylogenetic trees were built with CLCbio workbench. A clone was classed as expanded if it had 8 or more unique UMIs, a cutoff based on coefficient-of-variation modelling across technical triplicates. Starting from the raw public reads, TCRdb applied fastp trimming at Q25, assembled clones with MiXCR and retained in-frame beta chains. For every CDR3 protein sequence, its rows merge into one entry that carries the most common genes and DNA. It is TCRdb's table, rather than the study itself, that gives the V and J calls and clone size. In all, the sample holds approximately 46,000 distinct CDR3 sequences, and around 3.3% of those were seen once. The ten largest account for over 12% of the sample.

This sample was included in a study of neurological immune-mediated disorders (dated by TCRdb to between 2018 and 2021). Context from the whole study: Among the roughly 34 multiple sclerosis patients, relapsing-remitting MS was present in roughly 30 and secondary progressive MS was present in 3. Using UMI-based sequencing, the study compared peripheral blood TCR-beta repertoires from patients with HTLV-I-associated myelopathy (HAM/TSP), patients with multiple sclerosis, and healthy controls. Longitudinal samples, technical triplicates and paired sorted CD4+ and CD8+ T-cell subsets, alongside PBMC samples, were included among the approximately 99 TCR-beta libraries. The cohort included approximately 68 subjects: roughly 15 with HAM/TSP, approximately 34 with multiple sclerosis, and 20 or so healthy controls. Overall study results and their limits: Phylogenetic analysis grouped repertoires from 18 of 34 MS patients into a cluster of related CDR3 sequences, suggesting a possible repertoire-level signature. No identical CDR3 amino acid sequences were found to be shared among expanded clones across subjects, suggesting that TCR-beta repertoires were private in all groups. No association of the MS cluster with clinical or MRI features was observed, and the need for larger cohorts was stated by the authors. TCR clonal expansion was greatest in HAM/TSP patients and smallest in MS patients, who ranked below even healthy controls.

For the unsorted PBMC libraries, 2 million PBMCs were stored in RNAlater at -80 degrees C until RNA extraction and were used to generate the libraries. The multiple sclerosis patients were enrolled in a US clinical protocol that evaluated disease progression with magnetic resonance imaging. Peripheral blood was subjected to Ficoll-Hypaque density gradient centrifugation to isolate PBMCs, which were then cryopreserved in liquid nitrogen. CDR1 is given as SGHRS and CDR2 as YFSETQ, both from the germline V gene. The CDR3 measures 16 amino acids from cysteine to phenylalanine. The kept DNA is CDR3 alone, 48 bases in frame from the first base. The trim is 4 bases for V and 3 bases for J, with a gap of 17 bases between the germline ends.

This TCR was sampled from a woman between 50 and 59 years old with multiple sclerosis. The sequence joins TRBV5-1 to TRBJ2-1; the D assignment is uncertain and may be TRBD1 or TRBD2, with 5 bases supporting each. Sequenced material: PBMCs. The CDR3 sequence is CASSTSGTEGYNEQFF. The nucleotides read TGCGCCAGCAGCACCTCCGGGACGGAAGGCTACAATGAGCAGTTCTTC. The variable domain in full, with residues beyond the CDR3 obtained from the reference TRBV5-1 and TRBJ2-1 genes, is KAGVTQTPRYLIKTRGQQVTLSCSPISGHRSVSWYQQTPGQGLQFLFEYFSETQRNKGNFPGRFSGRQFSNSRSEMNVSTLELGDSALYLCASSTSGTEGYNEQFFGPGTRLTVL.